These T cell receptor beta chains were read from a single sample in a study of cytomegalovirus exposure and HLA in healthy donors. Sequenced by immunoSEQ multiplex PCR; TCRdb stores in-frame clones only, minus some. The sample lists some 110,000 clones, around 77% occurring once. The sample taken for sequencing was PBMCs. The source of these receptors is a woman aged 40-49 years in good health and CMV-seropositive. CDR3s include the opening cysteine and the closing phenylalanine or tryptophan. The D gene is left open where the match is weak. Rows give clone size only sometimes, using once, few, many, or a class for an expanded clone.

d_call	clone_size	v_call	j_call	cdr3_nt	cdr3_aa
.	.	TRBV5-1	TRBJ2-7	TGCGCCAGCAGCCCGGGTCCTGACCGCCGATCGGCGTGGGAGCAGTACTTC	CASSPGPDRRSAWEQYF
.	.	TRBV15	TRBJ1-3	TGTGCCACCAGCAGAGGGGGCGGAAACACCATATATTTT	CATSRGGGNTIYF
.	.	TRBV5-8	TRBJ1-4	TGTGCCAGCAGCTTGGTTGGAGAGGAAAAACTGTTTTTT	CASSLVGEEKLFF
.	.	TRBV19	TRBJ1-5	TGTGCCAGTAGATTAGCTGAGGGTCAGCCCCAGCATTTT	CASRLAEGQPQHF
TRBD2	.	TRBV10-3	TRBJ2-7	TGTGCCACCGCGGGACTAGCGGCATCCTACGAGCAGTACTTC	CATAGLAASYEQYF
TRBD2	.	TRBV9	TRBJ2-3	TGTGCCAGCAGCACCTTAGCGGGACTAAGCACAGATACGCAGTATTTT	CASSTLAGLSTDTQYF
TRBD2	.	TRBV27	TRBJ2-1	TGTGCCAGCAGTTTCCCCGGGACTAGCGGGTTGGAAAATGAGCAGTTCTTC	CASSFPGTSGLENEQFF
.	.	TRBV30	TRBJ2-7	TGTGCCTGGAGTGTATCTAATAGGGGGAGCGAGCAGTACTTC	CAWSVSNRGSEQYF
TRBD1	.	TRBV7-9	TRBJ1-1	TGTGCCAGCAGCTTAGGGTGGGGACAGGGCGGATCTGAAGCTTTCTTT	CASSLGWGQGGSEAFF
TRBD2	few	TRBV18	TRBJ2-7	TGTGCCAGCTCACCTTCGACTAGCGGGAGCCACGAGCAGTACTTC	CASSPSTSGSHEQYF
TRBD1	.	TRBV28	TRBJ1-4	TGTGCCAGCAGTTCCCCCCAGGGGGCAACTAATGAAAAACTGTTTTTT	CASSSPQGATNEKLFF
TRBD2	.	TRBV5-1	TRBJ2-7	TGCGCCAGCAGCTTGAGATCTAGCGGGAGGAACGAGCAGTACTTC	CASSLRSSGRNEQYF
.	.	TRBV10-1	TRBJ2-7	TGCGCCCAGATCTACGAGCAGTACTTC	CAQIYEQYF
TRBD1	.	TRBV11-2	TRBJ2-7	TGTGCCAGCAGCTTCTCCGGGACAGATTCCTACGAGCAGTACTTC	CASSFSGTDSYEQYF
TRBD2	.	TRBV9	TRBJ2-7	TGTGCCAGCAGCGTAGGACTAGCGGGAGCCTACGAGCAGTACTTC	CASSVGLAGAYEQYF
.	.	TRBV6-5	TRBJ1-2	TGTGCCATCGACGGACTTGACTCTTATGGCTACACCTTC	CAIDGLDSYGYTF
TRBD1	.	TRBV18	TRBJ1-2	TGTGCCAGCTCACCTCAGGGGGCGCAGGGCTACACCTTC	CASSPQGAQGYTF
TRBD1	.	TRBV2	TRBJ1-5	TGTGCCAGCAGTCAGACAGGGGGCGGATTCCAGCCCCAGCATTTT	CASSQTGGGFQPQHF
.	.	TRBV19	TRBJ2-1	TGTGCCAGTAGTCCCCCACTCACCAATGAGCAGTTCTTC	CASSPPLTNEQFF
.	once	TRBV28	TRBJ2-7	TGTGCCAGCAGCCGGCACCTGACAGGGGAGGGACTCTACGAGCAGTACTTC	CASSRHLTGEGLYEQYF
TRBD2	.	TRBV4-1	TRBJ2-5	TGCGCCAGCAGCCAGTCGAAGACTAGCGGGGCGGAGACCCAGTACTTC	CASSQSKTSGAETQYF
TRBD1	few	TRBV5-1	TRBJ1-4	TGCGCCAGCAGCCCCGGACAGGGACGAACTAATGAAAAACTGTTTTTT	CASSPGQGRTNEKLFF
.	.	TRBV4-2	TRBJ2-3	TGTGCCAGCAGCCAAGTCCCATCCTTAGCGGAAATCACAGATACGCAGTATTTT	CASSQVPSLAEITDTQYF
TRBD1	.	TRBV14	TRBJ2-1	TGTGCCAGCAGCCTACAGGGGTCCCTTGTGAATGAGCAGTTCTTC	CASSLQGSLVNEQFF
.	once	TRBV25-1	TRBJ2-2	TGTGCCAGCGCTAATACCGGGGAGCTGTTTTTT	CASANTGELFF
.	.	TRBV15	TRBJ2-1	TGTGCCACCAGCAGACCCTTGGGGGCGGGAGATGCGTTCTTC	CATSRPLGAGDAFF
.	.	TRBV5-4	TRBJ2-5	TGTGCCAGCAGTTCCTTAAGTCGGGAAGAGACCCAGTACTTC	CASSSLSREETQYF
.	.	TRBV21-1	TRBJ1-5	TGTGCCAGCAGCCACAGGGGGAATCAGCCCCAGCATTTT	CASSHRGNQPQHF
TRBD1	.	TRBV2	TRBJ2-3	TGTGCCAGCAGTCCTCCGGGACAGGGATTTGCAGATACGCAGTATTTT	CASSPPGQGFADTQYF
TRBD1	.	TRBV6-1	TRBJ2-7	TGTGCCAGCAGTGAATCCTCTTGGGACAGAGACTACGAGCAGTACTTC	CASSESSWDRDYEQYF
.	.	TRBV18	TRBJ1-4	TGTGCCAGCTCACCCGGGCGGGCTAATGAAAAACTGTTTTTT	CASSPGRANEKLFF
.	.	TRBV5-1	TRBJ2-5	TGCGCCAGCAGCACGATACCGACGGGATCGATGGAGACCCAGTACTTC	CASSTIPTGSMETQYF
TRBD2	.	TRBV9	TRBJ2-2	TGTGCCAGCAGCCCCCTGGGGACTAGCGGGACGAACACCGGGGAGCTGTTTTTT	CASSPLGTSGTNTGELFF
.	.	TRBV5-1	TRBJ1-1	TGCGCCAGCAGCTTGGAAGGCAGGGTGAACACTGAAGCTTTCTTT	CASSLEGRVNTEAFF
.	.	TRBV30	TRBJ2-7	TGTGCCTGGAGCGGGATCCCGGGACTTTACAACTTC	CAWSGIPGLYNF
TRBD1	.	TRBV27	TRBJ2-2	TGTGCCAGCGGAGCGGACAGGGGGCCGAACACCGGGGAGCTGTTTTTT	CASGADRGPNTGELFF
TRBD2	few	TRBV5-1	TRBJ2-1	TGCGCCAGCAGCTTGGTAGCGGGAGAAGACGAGCAGTTCTTC	CASSLVAGEDEQFF
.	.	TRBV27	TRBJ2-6	TGTGCCAGTCGGACTACCGGGGCCAACGTCCTGACTTTC	CASRTTGANVLTF
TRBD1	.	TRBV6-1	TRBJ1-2	TGTGCCAGCAGTGCCCCGGGACAGGGGAGAAACACCTTC	CASSAPGQGRNTF
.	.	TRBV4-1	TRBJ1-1	TGCGCCAGCAGCCAATCACTCAGGGGCAGAAACACTGAAGCTTTCTTT	CASSQSLRGRNTEAFF
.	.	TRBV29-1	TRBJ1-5	TGCAGCGTTGCGGTTGGGCAGGGAGGGCAGCCCCAGCATTTT	CSVAVGQGGQPQHF
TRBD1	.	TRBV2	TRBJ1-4	TGTGCCAGCAGCGACCGACAGGGGTCATATGAAAAACTGTTTTTT	CASSDRQGSYEKLFF
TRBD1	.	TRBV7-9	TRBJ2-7	TGTGCCAGCAGCGGGGGACAGGGCTACGAGCAGTACTTC	CASSGGQGYEQYF
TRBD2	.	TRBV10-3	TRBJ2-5	TGTGCCATCAGTGCGCTAGCGGGGCTGCAAGAGACCCAGTACTTC	CAISALAGLQETQYF
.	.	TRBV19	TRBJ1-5	TGTGCCAGTAGTATAGATCGGCTAGGCGGTCAGCCCCAGCATTTT	CASSIDRLGGQPQHF
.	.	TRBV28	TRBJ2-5	TGTGCCAGCAGTTTAAACGGGCAAGAGACCCAGTACTTC	CASSLNGQETQYF
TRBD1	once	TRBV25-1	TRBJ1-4	TGTGCCAGCAGTGAATCGACAGGGTGGAAACTGTTTTTT	CASSESTGWKLFF
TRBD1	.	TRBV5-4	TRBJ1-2	TGTGCCAGCAGCCGTACAGGGGGCTATGGCTACACCTTC	CASSRTGGYGYTF
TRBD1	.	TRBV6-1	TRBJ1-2	TGTGCCAGCAGGCCAACAGGGGGCAAGAACTATGGCTACACCTTC	CASRPTGGKNYGYTF
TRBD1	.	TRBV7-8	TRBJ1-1	TGTGCCAGCAGCGTCCGGGACAGGGGAAATGAAGCTTTCTTT	CASSVRDRGNEAFF
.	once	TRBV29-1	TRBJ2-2	TGCAGCGCCGCGGAGGGCGAAATCACCGGGGAGCTGTTTTTT	CSAAEGEITGELFF
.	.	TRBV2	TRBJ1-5	TGTGCCAGCAGTGAACGGCGGATTAGCAATCAGCCCCAGCATTTT	CASSERRISNQPQHF
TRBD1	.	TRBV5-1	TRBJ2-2	TGCGCCAGCAGCTTCGGACAGGGCGCGAACACCGGGGAGCTGTTTTTT	CASSFGQGANTGELFF
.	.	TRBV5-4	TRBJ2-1	TGTGCCAGCAGGCTGGGACGGGAGAGCTCCTACAATGAGCAGTTCTTC	CASRLGRESSYNEQFF
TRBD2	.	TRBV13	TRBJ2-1	TGTGCCAGCAGTCCCGGACTAGGCGAGCAGTTCTTC	CASSPGLGEQFF
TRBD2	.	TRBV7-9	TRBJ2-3	TGTGCCAGCAGCGCCCGTAGCGGGAGCACAGATACGCAGTATTTT	CASSARSGSTDTQYF
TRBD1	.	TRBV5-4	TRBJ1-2	TGTGCCAGCAGCTTGGCCTGGACAGGGGCTGGCTACACCTTC	CASSLAWTGAGYTF